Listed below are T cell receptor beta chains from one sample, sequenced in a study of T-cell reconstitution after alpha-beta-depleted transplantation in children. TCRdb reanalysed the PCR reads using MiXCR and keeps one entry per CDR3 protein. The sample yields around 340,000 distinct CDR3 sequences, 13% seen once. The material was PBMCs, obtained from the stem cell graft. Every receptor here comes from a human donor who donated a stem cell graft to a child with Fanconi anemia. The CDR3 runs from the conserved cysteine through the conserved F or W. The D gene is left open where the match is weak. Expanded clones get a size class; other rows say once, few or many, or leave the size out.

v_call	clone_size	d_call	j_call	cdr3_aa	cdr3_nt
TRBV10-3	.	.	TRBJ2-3	CAGGAGTSTDTQYF	TGTGCCGGCGGGGCGGGGACTAGCACAGATACGCAGTATTTT
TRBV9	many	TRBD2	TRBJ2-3	CASSLASGGPRGTDTQYF	TGTGCCAGCAGCCTTGCTAGCGGGGGTCCTAGAGGCACAGATACGCAGTATTTT
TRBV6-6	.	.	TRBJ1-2	CASGDIGYYGYTF	TGTGCCAGCGGGGATATCGGGTACTATGGCTACACCTTC
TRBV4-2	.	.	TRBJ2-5	CASSPGGAKETQYF	TGTGCCAGCAGCCCCGGAGGGGCAAAAGAGACCCAGTACTTC
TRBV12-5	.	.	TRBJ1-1	CASANGGFGEAFF	TGTGCTAGTGCCAATGGCGGTTTCGGGGAAGCTTTCTTT
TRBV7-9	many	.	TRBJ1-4	CASSRGEGNQNEKLFF	TGTGCCAGCAGCCGCGGCGAGGGGAACCAAAATGAAAAACTGTTTTTT
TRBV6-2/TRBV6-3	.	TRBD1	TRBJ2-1	CASSYTGEPGDEQFF	TGTGCCAGCAGTTACACAGGGGAACCTGGGGATGAGCAGTTCTTC
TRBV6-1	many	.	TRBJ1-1	CASRSAGNTEAFF	TGTGCCAGCAGGAGCGCAGGTAACACTGAAGCTTTCTTT
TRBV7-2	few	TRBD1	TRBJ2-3	CASSSHTGASTDTQYF	TGTGCCAGCAGCTCGCACACAGGGGCTAGCACAGATACGCAGTATTTT
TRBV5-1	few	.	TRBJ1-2	CASSPGGQGHNGYTF	TGCGCCAGCAGCCCCGGTGGCCAGGGGCACAATGGCTACACCTTC
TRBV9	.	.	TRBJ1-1	CASSVGHVLGGTEAFF	TGTGCCAGCAGCGTAGGACATGTTTTGGGGGGAACTGAAGCTTTCTTT
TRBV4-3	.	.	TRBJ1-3	CASSQHRTPGGTIYF	TGCGCCAGCAGCCAGCACAGGACCCCTGGGGGCACCATATATTTT
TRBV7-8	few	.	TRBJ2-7	CASSLRQTYEQYF	TGTGCCAGCAGCTTGAGACAGACCTACGAGCAGTACTTC
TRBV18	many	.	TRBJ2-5	CASSPARDGRQETQYF	TGTGCCAGCTCACCAGCCCGGGACGGAAGACAAGAGACCCAGTACTTC
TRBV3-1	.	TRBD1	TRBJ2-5	CASSQDLGQLQETQYF	TGTGCCAGCAGCCAAGATCTGGGACAGCTCCAAGAGACCCAGTACTTC